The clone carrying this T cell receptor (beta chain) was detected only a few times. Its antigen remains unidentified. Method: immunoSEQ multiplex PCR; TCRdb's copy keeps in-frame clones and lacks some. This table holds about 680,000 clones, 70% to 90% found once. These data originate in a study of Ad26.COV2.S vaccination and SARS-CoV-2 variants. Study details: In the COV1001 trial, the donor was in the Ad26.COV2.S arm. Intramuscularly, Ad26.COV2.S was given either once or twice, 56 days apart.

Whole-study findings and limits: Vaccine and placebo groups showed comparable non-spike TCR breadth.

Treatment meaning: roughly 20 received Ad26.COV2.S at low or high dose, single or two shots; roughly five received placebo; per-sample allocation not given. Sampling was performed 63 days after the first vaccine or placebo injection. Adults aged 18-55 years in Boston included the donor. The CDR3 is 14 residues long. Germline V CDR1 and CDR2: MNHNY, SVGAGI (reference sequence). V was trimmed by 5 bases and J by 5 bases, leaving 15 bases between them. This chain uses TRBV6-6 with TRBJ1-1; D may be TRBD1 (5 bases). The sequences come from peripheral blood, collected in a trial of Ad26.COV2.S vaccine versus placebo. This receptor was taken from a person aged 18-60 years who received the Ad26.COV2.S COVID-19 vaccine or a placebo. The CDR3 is CASSIEGWITEAFF. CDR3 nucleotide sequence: TGTGCCAGCAGTATCGAGGGGTGGATAACTGAAGCTTTCTTT.